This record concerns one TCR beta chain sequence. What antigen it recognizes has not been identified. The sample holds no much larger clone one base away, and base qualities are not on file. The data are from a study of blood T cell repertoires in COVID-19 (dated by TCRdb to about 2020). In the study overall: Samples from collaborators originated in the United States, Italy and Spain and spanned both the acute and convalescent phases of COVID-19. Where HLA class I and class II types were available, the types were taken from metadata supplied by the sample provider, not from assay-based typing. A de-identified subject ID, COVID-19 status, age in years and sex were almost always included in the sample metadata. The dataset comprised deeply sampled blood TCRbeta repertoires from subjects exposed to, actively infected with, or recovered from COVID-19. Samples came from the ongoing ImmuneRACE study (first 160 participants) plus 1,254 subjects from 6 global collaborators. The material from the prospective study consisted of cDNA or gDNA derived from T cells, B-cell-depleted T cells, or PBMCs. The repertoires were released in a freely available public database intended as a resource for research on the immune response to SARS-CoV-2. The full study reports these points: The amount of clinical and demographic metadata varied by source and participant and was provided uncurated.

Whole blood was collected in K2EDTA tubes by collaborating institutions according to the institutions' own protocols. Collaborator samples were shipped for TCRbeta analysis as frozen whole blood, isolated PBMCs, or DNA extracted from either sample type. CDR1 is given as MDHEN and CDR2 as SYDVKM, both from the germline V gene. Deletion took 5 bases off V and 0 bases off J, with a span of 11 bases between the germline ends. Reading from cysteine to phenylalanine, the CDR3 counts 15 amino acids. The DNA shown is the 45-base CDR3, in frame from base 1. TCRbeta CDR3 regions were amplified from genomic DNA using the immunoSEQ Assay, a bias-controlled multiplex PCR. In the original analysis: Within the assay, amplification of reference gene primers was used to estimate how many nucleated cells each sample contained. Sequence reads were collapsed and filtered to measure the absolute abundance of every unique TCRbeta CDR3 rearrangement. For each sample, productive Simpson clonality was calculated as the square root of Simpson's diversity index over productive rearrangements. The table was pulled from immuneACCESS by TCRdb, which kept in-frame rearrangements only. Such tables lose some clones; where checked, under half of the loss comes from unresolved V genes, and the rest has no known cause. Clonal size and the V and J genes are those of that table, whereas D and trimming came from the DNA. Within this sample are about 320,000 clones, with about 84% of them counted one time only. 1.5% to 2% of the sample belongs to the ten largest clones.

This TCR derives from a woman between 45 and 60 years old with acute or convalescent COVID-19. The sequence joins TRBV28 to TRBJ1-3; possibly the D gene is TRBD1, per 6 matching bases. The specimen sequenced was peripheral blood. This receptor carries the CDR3 CASSQGTFSGNTIYF. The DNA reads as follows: TGTGCCAGCAGTCAGGGGACATTCTCTGGAAACACCATATATTTT. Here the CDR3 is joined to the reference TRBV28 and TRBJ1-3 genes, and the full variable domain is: DVKVTQSSRYLVKRTGEKVFLECVQDMDHENMFWYRQDPGLGLRLIYFSYDVKMKEKGDIPEGYSVSREKKERFSLILESASTNQTSMYLCASSQGTFSGNTIYFGEGSWLTVV.